The present T cell receptor (beta chain) was sequenced within a study of blood T cell repertoires in COVID-19 (dated by TCRdb to about 2020). Some background on the complete study: Collaborator samples came from the United States, Italy and Spain and covered acute and convalescent phases of COVID-19. The prospective study material was composed of cDNA or gDNA derived from T cells, B-cell-depleted T cells, or PBMCs. The dataset comprised deeply sampled blood TCRbeta repertoires from subjects exposed to, actively infected with, or recovered from COVID-19. The repertoires were released in a freely available public database meant as a resource for research on the immune response to SARS-CoV-2. The samples were drawn from two sources: the first 160 participants of the ongoing ImmuneRACE study, and 1,000 to 1,500 subjects contributed by 6 global collaborators. Nearly every sample came with metadata listing a de-identified subject ID, COVID-19 status, age in years and sex. Where available, HLA class I and class II types were taken from metadata supplied by the sample provider and were not determined by assay-based typing. The paper as a whole reports these results and caveats: The quantity of clinical and demographic metadata differed by source and by participant and was supplied without curation.

Looking up the germline V gene (reference sequence) yields CDR1 LGHDT and CDR2 YNNKEL. The CDR3 runs 12 residues from the cysteine to the phenylalanine. Here the CDR3 DNA is all that survives: 36 bases in frame from base 1. V is clipped by 4 bases and J by 2 bases, and the sequence between their germline boundaries is 5 bases long. TCRbeta CDR3 regions were amplified from genomic DNA using the immunoSEQ Assay, a bias-controlled multiplex PCR. Under the source paper's analysis protocol: The number of nucleated cells in each sample was estimated by amplification of reference gene primers within the assay. To quantify the absolute abundance of each unique TCRbeta CDR3 rearrangement, sequence reads were collapsed and filtered. For each sample, productive Simpson clonality was calculated as the square root of Simpson's diversity index across productive rearrangements. Here the immuneACCESS table is served through TCRdb, limited to in-frame sequences with V and J called. Missing clones are a known gap in these copies; in checked studies unresolved V genes cover under half, and the rest lacks a known reason. The D gene and trimming were derived from the DNA, and the V and J assignments and clone size from that table. The sample table shows about 120,000 clones, and about four fifths are seen once. The ten largest clones take up roughly 16% of the sample.

Each collaborating institution followed its own protocols to collect whole blood in K2EDTA tubes. For TCRbeta analysis, collaborators shipped samples as frozen whole blood, isolated PBMCs, or DNA extracted from either of those sample types. To note about this clone: Its antigen is not yet known. Per-base quality was not reported, and no clone a single base away is much larger than it.

The chain is assembled from TRBV3-1 (or the pseudogene TRBV3-2) and TRBJ1-2; a tentative D match to TRBD1 spans 5 bases. Sequenced material: peripheral blood. This sequence originates from a man aged 55 to 70 with active or convalescent COVID-19. The CDR3 sequence is CASSRQNYGYTF. The sequenced DNA is TGTGCCAGCAGCCGACAGAACTATGGCTACACCTTC.